This T cell receptor beta chain was captured in a study of blood T cell repertoires in COVID-19. Study in general: Spain, Italy and the United States supplied samples that represented acute and convalescent COVID-19.

Enrollees, roughly 18 to 90 years old, lived in approximately 25 US areas. In assigning cohorts, the study relied on participant-reported clinical history. This CDR3 region has 14 residues. Trimming pared 4 bases from V and 11 bases from J, leaving 18 bases between. CDR1 and CDR2 (germline): LNHDA, SQIVND (reference sequence). In the source study's methods: From reference gene primer amplification, estimates of nucleated cell counts were derived. Using immunoSEQ multiplex PCR, the repertoire was profiled, and TCRdb retains in-frame clones only, with some absent. V and J calls and clone size come straight from that table; D and trimming were deduced from the DNA. Among 150,000 to 200,000 clones listed, about 88% were seen once.

Material for sequencing was PBMCs or T cells enriched from blood (not recorded which). The receptor comes from a woman younger than 35 who had recovered from COVID-19. The genes are TRBV19 and TRBJ2-4, with D possibly matching TRBD1 (5 bases). The CDR3 sequence is CASSTGQNKGVQYF. As DNA, the CDR3 is TGTGCCAGTAGTACAGGCCAAAACAAAGGGGTTCAGTACTTC.